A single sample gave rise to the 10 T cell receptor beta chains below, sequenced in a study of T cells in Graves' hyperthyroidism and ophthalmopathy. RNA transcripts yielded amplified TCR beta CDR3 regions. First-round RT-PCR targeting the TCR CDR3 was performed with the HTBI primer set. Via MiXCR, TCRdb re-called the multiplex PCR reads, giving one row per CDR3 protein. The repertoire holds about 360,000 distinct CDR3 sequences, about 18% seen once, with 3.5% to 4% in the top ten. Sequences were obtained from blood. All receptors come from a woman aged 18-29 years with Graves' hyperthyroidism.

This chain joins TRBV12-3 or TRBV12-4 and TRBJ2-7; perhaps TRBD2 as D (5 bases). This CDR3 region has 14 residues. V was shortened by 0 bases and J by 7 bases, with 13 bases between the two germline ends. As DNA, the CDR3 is TGTGCCAGCAGTTTAGCCAGCGGAGGACGGGAGCAGTACTTC. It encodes CASSLASGGREQYF.

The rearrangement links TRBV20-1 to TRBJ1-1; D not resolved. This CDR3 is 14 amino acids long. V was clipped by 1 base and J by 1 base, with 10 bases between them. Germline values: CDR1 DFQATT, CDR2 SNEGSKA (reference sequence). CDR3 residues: CSARVPTKNTEAFF. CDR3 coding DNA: TGCAGTGCTAGAGTTCCTACTAAGAACACTGAAGCTTTCTTT.

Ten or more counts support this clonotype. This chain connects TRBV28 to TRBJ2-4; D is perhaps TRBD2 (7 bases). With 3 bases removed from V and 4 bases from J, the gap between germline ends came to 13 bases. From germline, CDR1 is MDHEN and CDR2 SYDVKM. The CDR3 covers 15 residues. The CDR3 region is CASSLREGGKNIQYF. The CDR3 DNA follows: TGTGCCAGCAGTTTGAGGGAGGGGGGGAAAAACATTCAGTACTTC.

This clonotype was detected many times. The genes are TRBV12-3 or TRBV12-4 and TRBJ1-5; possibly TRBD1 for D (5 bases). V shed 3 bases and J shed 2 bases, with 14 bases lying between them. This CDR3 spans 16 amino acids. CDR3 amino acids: CASSFGGAQGNQPQHF. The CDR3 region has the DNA TGTGCCAGCAGTTTTGGCGGGGCGCAGGGCAATCAGCCCCAGCATTTT.

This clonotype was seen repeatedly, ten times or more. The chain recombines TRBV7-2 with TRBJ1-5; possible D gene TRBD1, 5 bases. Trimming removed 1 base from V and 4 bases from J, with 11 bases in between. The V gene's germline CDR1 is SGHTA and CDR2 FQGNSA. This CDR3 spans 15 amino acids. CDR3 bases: TGTGCCAGCAGCTTAGGGGGGACTAGGAATCAGCCCCAGCATTTT. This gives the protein CASSLGGTRNQPQHF. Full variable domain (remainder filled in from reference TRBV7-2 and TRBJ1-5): GAGVSQSPSNKVTEKGKDVELRCDPISGHTALYWYRQSLGQGLEFLIYFQGNSAPDKSGLPSDRFSAERTGGSVSTLTIQRTQQEDSAVYLCASSLGGTRNQPQHFGDGTRLSIL.

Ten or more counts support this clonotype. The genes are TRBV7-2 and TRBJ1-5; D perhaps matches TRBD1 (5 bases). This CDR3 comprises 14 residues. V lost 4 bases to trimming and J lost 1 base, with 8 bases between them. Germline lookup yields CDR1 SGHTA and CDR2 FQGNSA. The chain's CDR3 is CASSWGRSNQPQHF. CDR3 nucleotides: TGTGCCAGCAGCTGGGGACGGAGCAATCAGCCCCAGCATTTT. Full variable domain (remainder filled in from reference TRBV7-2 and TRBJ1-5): GAGVSQSPSNKVTEKGKDVELRCDPISGHTALYWYRQSLGQGLEFLIYFQGNSAPDKSGLPSDRFSAERTGGSVSTLTIQRTQQEDSAVYLCASSWGRSNQPQHFGDGTRLSIL.

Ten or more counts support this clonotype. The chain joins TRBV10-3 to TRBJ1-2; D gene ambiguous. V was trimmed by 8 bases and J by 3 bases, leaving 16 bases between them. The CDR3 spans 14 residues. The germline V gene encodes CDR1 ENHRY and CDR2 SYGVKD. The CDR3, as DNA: TGTGCCATCTCCCCCCGGCCAAGGGACTATGGCTACACCTTC. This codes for CAISPRPRDYGYTF.

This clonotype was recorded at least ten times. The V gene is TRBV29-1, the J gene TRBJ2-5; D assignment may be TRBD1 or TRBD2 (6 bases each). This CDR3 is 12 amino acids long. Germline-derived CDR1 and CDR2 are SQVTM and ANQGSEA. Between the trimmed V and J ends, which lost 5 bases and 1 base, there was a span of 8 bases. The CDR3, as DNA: TGCAGCGTTTGGGGGGCCCAAGAGACCCAGTACTTC. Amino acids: CSVWGAQETQYF.

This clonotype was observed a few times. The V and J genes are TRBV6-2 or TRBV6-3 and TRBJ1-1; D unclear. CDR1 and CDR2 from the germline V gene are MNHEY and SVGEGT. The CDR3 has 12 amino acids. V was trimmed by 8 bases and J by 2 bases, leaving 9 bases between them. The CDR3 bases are TGTGCCAGCGCGATCGCTAACACTGAAGCTTTCTTT. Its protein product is CASAIANTEAFF.

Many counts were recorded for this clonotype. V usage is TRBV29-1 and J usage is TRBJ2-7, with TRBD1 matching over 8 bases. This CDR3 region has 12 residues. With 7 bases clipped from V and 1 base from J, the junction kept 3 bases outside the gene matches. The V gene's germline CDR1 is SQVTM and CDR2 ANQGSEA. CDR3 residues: CSGGQASYEQYF. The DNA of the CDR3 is TGCAGCGGGGGACAGGCGTCCTACGAGCAGTACTTC.